The clone carrying this T cell receptor (beta chain) was seen a few times. The antigen is unknown. This sample was taken from a study of tumor-infiltrating lymphocytes in primary liver carcinoma. With a constant-region primer, TCR beta cDNA was made from roughly 500 ng of total RNA. A slightly modified ARM-PCR protocol with three nested multiplex PCR rounds produced these TCR beta libraries. Forward primers for TRBV1-TRBV30 and a C-beta reverse primer served the first two PCR rounds, at about 10 cycles each. A single record per CDR3 protein comes from TCRdb applying MiXCR to the multiplex PCR reads. The table lists 150,000 to 200,000 distinct CDR3 sequences, 50% to 75% of them singletons. Unsorted whole blood yielded blood RNA, and germline DNA was extracted as well. The V gene's germline CDR1 is SGHRS and CDR2 YFSETQ. The V gene end was trimmed by 4 bases and the J gene end by 6 bases; junction bases not matched to a gene: 11. This CDR3 comprises 16 residues.

Study-level findings and limits: A significantly higher top-250-clone fraction was recorded for tumors than for blood (p = 0.039).

The gene calls are TRBV5-1 and TRBJ2-1; 9 bases line up with TRBD2. Sequencing was carried out using peripheral blood. This receptor was taken from a middle-aged man with primary liver carcinoma and hepatitis B virus infection. The CDR3 nucleotides are TGCGCCAGCAGCCCGGGGGCTAGCGGGAATATCAATGAGCAGTTCTTC. The encoded protein is CASSPGASGNINEQFF.